The following is a T cell receptor (beta chain) sequence with its context. These data are taken from a study of blood T cell repertoires in COVID-19. Authors' analysis steps: How many nucleated cells were present was estimated from reference gene primer amplification. Profiled with immunoSEQ multiplex PCR; TCRdb holds only in-frame clones, not every one. That table supplies the V and J calls and clone size; D and trimming were determined from the DNA. The sample yields roughly 320,000 clones, around nine tenths seen once. V was pared by 5 bases and J by 8 bases, with 22 bases between. Germline CDR1 and CDR2: MNHNY and SVGAGI (reference sequence). This CDR3 region has 17 residues.

The sequence was obtained from a man aged 70-80 years with acute or convalescent COVID-19. This rearrangement joins TRBV6-6 to TRBJ1-6, with a tentative D call TRBD1 (6 bases). Sequenced sample: peripheral blood. CDR3 coding DNA: TGTGCCAGCAGTCGAAAGACAGGCGTCGGTAGCGATTCACCCCTCCACTTT. Its translation is CASSRKTGVGSDSPLHF.